This T cell receptor beta chain was retrieved from a study of T cell responses to AZD1222 COVID-19 vaccine. Study results and limitations: The donors showed a predominance of white British ancestry and of females, with possible underestimation of clonal diversity. Among those given AZD1222, only 5 to 7 were seropositive at baseline. Repertoire sampling was restricted to post-peak T cell response timepoints.

Some second doses came at about 4 weeks and others at about 12 weeks; these were pooled. Comment on this clone: What it binds is unknown.

Sequencing used immunoSEQ multiplex PCR; TCRdb keeps in-frame clones, though not all of them. This sample has about 110,000 clones, with roughly 90% found just once. CDR3 length equals 15 residues. The germline V gene encodes CDR1 LGHDT and CDR2 YNNKEL (reference sequence). V lost 0 bases, J lost 0 bases, and 6 bases lay in between. The rearrangement uses TRBV3-1 (or the pseudogene TRBV3-2) and TRBJ1-3; D is ambiguous. The material sequenced was peripheral blood, taken 28 days after the second AZD1222 dose. The receptor was isolated from an adult who received the AZD1222 COVID-19 vaccine. As DNA, the CDR3 is TGTGCCAGCAGCCAAGATACGAGCTCTGGAAACACCATATATTTT. The encoded protein is CASSQDTSSGNTIYF.